The clone carrying this TCR beta chain was detected only once. These data originate in a study of control samples from healthy donors and cancer patients. Sequencing was performed with immunoSEQ multiplex PCR; in TCRdb, only in-frame clones are kept and a portion is missing. The top ten clones hold about 25% of a sample with roughly 24,000 clones, 82% of them seen once. The TCR was taken from a man between 60 and 70 years old with colorectal cancer. The sequencing sample was made of PBMCs.

CDR3 in amino acids: CASSPQSLQGNEQFF. The CDR3 DNA sequence: TGTGCCAGTAGTCCTCAGTCCCTACAGGGCAATGAGCAGTTCTTC. The chain has TRBV19 and TRBJ2-1, with a possible D match to TRBD1 (6 bases). CDR3 length equals 15 residues. Germline V gene data show CDR1 as LNHDA and CDR2 as SQIVND (reference sequence). Trimming removed 5 bases from V and 6 bases from J, with 17 bases in between.